The entry that follows covers one T cell receptor (beta chain) sequence. Its specific antigen is unknown. Nothing much larger sits one base from this clone, and base qualities are not available. This entry comes from a study of blood T cells in healthy people across ages (dated by TCRdb to the mid-2010s). Describing the broader study: Template switching captured roughly one uniquely barcoded TCR beta cDNA molecule per two T cells in model experiments. Four age groups were formed from the donors: young (average approximately 15 years), middle-aged (approximately 40), aged (roughly 59) and long-lived (roughly 88). To avoid experimental bias, donors of different ages were spread randomly across the sequencing lanes. To track age-related changes in TCR beta repertoire diversity, the study relied on deep sequencing normalized with unique cDNA molecular identifiers. The study analyzed two additional independent replicas of 1 million unique cDNA reads from the same blood draw for two donors, one aged 18 to 30 and one aged 80 or older. Overall results and qualifications from the work: Bulk unsorted PBMC profiling prevented conclusive comparison of naive and antigen-experienced compartments. The percentage of naive T cells measured by flow cytometry correlated strongly with observed TCR beta diversity. Observed TCR beta diversity per million T cells fell roughly linearly with age, and a significant reduction was already apparent by age around 40. Because the CMV infection status of the donors was unknown, age-related changes in expanded clonotypes may potentially have been confounded. The long-lived group showed more naive CD4+ T cells, fewer expanded clones and increased TCR diversity than the aged group, suggesting age selection. Total diversity estimates from one million sequenced T cells were considered lower bounds and underestimates.

The 35 to 40 donors, aged roughly 6 to 95 years, were systemically healthy Caucasian individuals from Russia. Each donor gave 9.5 to 10 milliliters of peripheral blood, drawn into EDTA-treated Vacutainer tubes. Ficoll-Paque density-gradient centrifugation was used to isolate PBMCs, with at least 6 million per sample. Trizol reagent was used to extract total RNA from PBMCs, with at least 5.5 micrograms per sample. For every donor, flow cytometry on a PBMC aliquot measured the percentage of naive CD45RAhigh/CD27high T cells. Receptor amplification or capture employed 5' RACE. Instrument used: Illumina HiSeq 2500. A second PCR of about 6 to 12 cycles was run with a J-beta primer mix and a sample-barcoded 5' primer. A unique molecular identifier was introduced onto each TCR beta cDNA molecule by a template-switch 5' adaptor carrying 12 random nucleotides. At least 2.5 million CDR3-containing paired-end reads were obtained from each sample. The Mint cDNA synthesis kit, primed by a TRBC-specific oligonucleotide, was used to synthesize first-strand cDNA from all RNA. Following uracil-DNA glycosylase treatment, a first 18-cycle PCR with universal primers M1SS and BC2_uni_R was performed on all cDNA. The original methods were these. For normalization, 1 million high-quality reads, each with a distinct molecular identifier, were randomly selected from each sample. Reads sharing molecular identifiers were discarded rather than binned into consensus sequences. MiTCR, run with a Q25 quality threshold and the strictest error-elimination algorithm, handled CDR3 identification, clonotype clustering and error correction. Lower-bound total TCR beta diversity was estimated with a nonparametric unseen species model using Euler transformation. Through fastp at Q25 and MiXCR, TCRdb rebuilt clones from the public reads, retaining in-frame beta chains. CDR3 protein sequences are deduplicated, and each keeps its most common genes and DNA. TCRdb assigned the V and J calls; the authors' analysis was not used. Counted in this sample were about 970,000 distinct CDR3 sequences; 51% of them appeared once. About a fifth of the sample belongs to the ten largest clones.

The germline V gene supplies CDR1 MDHEN and CDR2 SYDVKM. Its CDR3 holds 14 amino acids, cysteine through phenylalanine. Here the CDR3 DNA is all that survives: 42 bases in frame from base 1. The junction shows trimming of 9 bases on V and 5 bases on J, and the gene matches do not reach 13 bases of it. What was sequenced was blood. The chain is assembled from TRBV28 and TRBJ2-7; 7 nucleotides in the junction match TRBD1. The receptor was derived from a woman aged 55-69 years in good health. This receptor carries the CDR3 CASRTRGRGHEQYF. The DNA reads as follows: TGTGCCAGTAGAACGAGGGGGCGCGGACACGAGCAGTACTTC. With all but the CDR3 taken from the reference TRBV28 and TRBJ2-7 genes, the full variable domain is: DVKVTQSSRYLVKRTGEKVFLECVQDMDHENMFWYRQDPGLGLRLIYFSYDVKMKEKGDIPEGYSVSREKKERFSLILESASTNQTSMYLCASRTRGRGHEQYFGPGTRLTVT.